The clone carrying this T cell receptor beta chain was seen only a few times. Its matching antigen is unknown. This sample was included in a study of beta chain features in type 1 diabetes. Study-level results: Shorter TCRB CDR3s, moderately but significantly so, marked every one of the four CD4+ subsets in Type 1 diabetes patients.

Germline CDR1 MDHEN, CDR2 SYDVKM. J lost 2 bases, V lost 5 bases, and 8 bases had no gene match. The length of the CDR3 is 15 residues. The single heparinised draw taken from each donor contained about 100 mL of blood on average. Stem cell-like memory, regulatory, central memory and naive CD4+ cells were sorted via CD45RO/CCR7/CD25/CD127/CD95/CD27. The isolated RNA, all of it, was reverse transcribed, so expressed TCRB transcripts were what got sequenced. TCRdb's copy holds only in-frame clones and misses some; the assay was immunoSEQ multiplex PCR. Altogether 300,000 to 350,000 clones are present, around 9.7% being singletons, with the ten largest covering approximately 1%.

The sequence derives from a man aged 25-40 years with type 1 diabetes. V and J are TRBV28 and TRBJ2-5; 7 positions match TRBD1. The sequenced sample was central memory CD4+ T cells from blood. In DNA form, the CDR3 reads TGTGCCAGCAGTCTCCTGACAGGGTCTCAAGAGACCCAGTACTTC. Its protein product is CASSLLTGSQETQYF.